A single T cell receptor (beta chain) is shown here with its context. The sample is drawn from a study of blood T cell repertoires in COVID-19. Study in general: Donors in the United States, Italy and Spain gave samples during acute or convalescent COVID-19. In each case, the material was cDNA or gDNA derived from T cells, B-cell-depleted T cells, or PBMCs.

The assay was immunoSEQ multiplex PCR, and TCRdb's table has in-frame clones only and misses some. The repertoire holds roughly 75,000 clones, with roughly 85% as singletons. This receptor was obtained from a man between 50 and 59 years old with COVID-19, enrolled during active disease. Sequenced sample: peripheral blood.

CDR3 sequence: CASSRLAGGYNEQFF. The CDR3 DNA is TGTGCCAGCAGCCGACTAGCGGGAGGATACAATGAGCAGTTCTTC. The rearrangement links TRBV9 to TRBJ2-1, with 13 bases identical to TRBD2. After removal of 4 bases from V and 4 bases from J, the junction contained 2 bases not matched to a gene. Germline V gene lookup returns CDR1 SGDLS and CDR2 YYNGEE. CDR3 length: 15 amino acids.